This T cell receptor beta chain was captured by sequencing in a study of blood T cell repertoires in COVID-19. The protocol was immunoSEQ multiplex PCR, while the TCRdb copy is restricted to in-frame clones and leaves out a portion. The sample holds roughly 150,000 clones, around 81% seen once. Two negative PCRs, clearance, or symptom resolution had been documented for recovered Cohort 3 donors. This CDR3 contains 11 residues. The V and J ends lost 3 bases and 10 bases respectively, with 12 bases between them. Germline loops: CDR1 DFQATT, CDR2 SNEGSKA (reference sequence). The sample consisted of PBMCs or T cells enriched from blood (not recorded which). The chain recombines TRBV20-1 with TRBJ2-5, with a tentative D call TRBD1 (6 bases). This clonotype was obtained from a woman between 35 and 50 years old who had recovered from COVID-19. The CDR3, as DNA: TGCAGTGCTAGGGTCCAGGGGAACCAGTACTTC. Translated: CSARVQGNQYF.